The 15 T cell receptor beta chains below were found in one sample sequenced in a study of vaccination and CD4 T cells after COVID-19. Their recognized antigens are unknown. Cultured CD4+ T cell DNA underwent sequencing with the Oncomine TCR Beta short-read assay. TCRdb re-called the PCR reads with MiXCR, one entry per CDR3 protein. Of roughly 18,000 distinct CDR3 sequences in the sample, roughly 50% were seen once. The sample's treatment: roughly 11-day PBMC culture with coronavirus spike peptide pools or control peptides (ViraFEST assay). Sequenced input: CD4+ T cells from blood, cultured in vitro. These TCRs come from a human donor who had recovered from COVID-19.

The gene calls are TRBV27 and TRBJ2-1; 12 bases map to TRBD1. Germline lookup yields CDR1 MNHEY and CDR2 SMNVEV (reference sequence). V lost 7 bases and J lost 5; bases outside the gene matches: 9. The CDR3 is made up of 16 amino acids. As DNA, the CDR3 is TGTGCCAGCAATTTGGGACAGGGGGCGCTGGACAATGAGCAGTTCTTC. Residues: CASNLGQGALDNEQFF.

The chain has TRBV6-1 and TRBJ1-2; D is uncertain. CDR1 and CDR2 from the germline V gene are MNHNS and SASEGT. This CDR3 has 12 amino acids. With 5 bases removed from V and 5 bases from J, the gap between germline ends came to 9 bases. Here the CDR3 reads CASSRSGYGYTF. Written as DNA, the CDR3 is TGTGCCAGCAGTCGGTCAGGTTATGGCTACACCTTC.

V usage is TRBV5-1 and J usage is TRBJ1-6, with D perhaps TRBD1 (5 bases). Trimming left V 3 bases short and J 10 bases short, with 14 bases between. This CDR3 comprises 14 residues. Germline V gene lookup returns CDR1 SGHRS and CDR2 YFSETQ. CDR3 DNA sequence: TGCGCCAGCAGCTGGGGCAGGGAAGGATCACCCCTCCACTTT. This codes for CASSWGREGSPLHF.

This clonotype turned up a few times. The chain links TRBV6-4 to TRBJ2-7; tentative D call: TRBD2 (6 bases). This CDR3 is built from 14 residues. V was shortened by 4 bases and J by 2 bases, with 12 bases between the two germline ends. Germline loops: CDR1 MRHNA, CDR2 SNTAGT. This CDR3 is CASSVRGTAYEQYF. The CDR3 nucleotides are TGTGCCAGCAGTGTCCGCGGGACTGCCTACGAGCAGTACTTC.

CDR3 in DNA: TGTGCCAGCACCTACGTACTAGCGGGAAGCACAGATACGCAGTATTTT. It specifies CASTYVLAGSTDTQYF. V gene TRBV7-9 combines with J gene TRBJ2-3; 10 bases line up with TRBD2. With V trimmed by 7 bases and J by 0 bases, 7 bases remained unmatched. This CDR3 spans 16 amino acids. The germline gives CDR1 SEHNR, CDR2 FQNEAQ (reference sequence). The complete variable domain, with remaining parts taken from reference TRBV7-9 and TRBJ2-3, reads DTGVSQNPRHKITKRGQNVTFRCDPISEHNRLYWYRQTLGQGPEFLTYFQNEAQLEKSRLLSDRFSAERPKGSFSTLEIQRTEQGDSAMYLCASTYVLAGSTDTQYFGPGTRLTVL.

This sequence joins TRBV2 and TRBJ2-2; D is undetermined. The CDR3 consists of 11 residues. V dropped 6 bases and J dropped 8 bases, with 7 bases sitting between them. Germline V CDR1 and CDR2: SNHLY, FYNNEI. Here the CDR3 reads CASSVTGELFF. Here the CDR3 DNA reads TGTGCCAGCAGCGTGACAGGGGAGCTGTTTTTT.

This clonotype appeared a few times. The rearrangement joins TRBV27 to TRBJ1-1; 8 nucleotides agree with TRBD1. Trimming cost V 4 bases and J 5 bases; bases outside gene matches: 6. The CDR3 extends over 14 amino acids. In germline, CDR1 is MNHEY, CDR2 SMNVEV (reference sequence). The CDR3 coding sequence is TGTGCCAGCAGTTCAGGACAGGGCCTAACTGAAGCTTTCTTT. As protein: CASSSGQGLTEAFF.

V gene TRBV11-2 combines with J gene TRBJ1-1, with D hard to call. Germline V gene data show CDR1 as SGHAT and CDR2 as FQNNGV. Trimming cost V 3 bases and J 4 bases, with 9 bases left between them. The CDR3 contains 13 residues. The CDR3 spells CASSFSGPTEAFF. Written as DNA, the CDR3 is TGTGCCAGCAGCTTCTCAGGACCCACTGAAGCTTTCTTT. Full variable domain (remainder filled in from reference TRBV11-2 and TRBJ1-1): EAGVAQSPRYKIIEKRQSVAFWCNPISGHATLYWYQQILGQGPKLLIQFQNNGVVDDSQLPKDRFSAERLKGVDSTLKIQPAKLEDSAVYLCASSFSGPTEAFFGQGTRLTVV.

This chain links TRBV6-1 with TRBJ1-2; TRBD1 is a possible D gene (5 bases). V lost 8 bases and J lost 6, with 13 bases in between. This CDR3 contains 12 residues. CDR1 is MNHNS, CDR2 SASEGT, per germline. The CDR3 DNA sequence: TGTGCCAGCGCCGGACAAGTTGATGGCTACACCTTC. The encoded protein is CASAGQVDGYTF.

The J gene is TRBJ2-2, the V gene TRBV7-8, with TRBD1 matching over 7 bases. J lost 2 bases, V lost 6 bases, and 6 bases had no gene match. This CDR3 has 15 amino acids. The germline V gene encodes CDR1 SGHVS and CDR2 FQNEAQ. This CDR3 reads CASSRRDSNTGELFF. CDR3 sequence (DNA): TGTGCCAGCAGTAGAAGGGACAGTAACACCGGGGAGCTGTTTTTT.

This rearrangement joins TRBV20-1 to TRBJ2-5; 8 bases are a match to TRBD2. This CDR3 has 14 residues. J was trimmed by 5 bases and V by 1 base; bases with no gene match: 6. Germline assignment: CDR1 DFQATT and CDR2 SNEGSKA (reference sequence). The CDR3 nucleotides read TGCAGTGCTAGAGCCGGACTAGCTTTGGAGACCCAGTACTTC. Translated, it gives CSARAGLALETQYF.

The chain uses TRBV27 and TRBJ1-5; D uncertain. V was shortened by 5 bases and J by 2 bases, with 13 bases between the two germline ends. The CDR3 runs to 15 residues. Germline V gives CDR1 MNHEY, CDR2 SMNVEV (reference sequence). CDR3 sequence: CASSIRAAGNQPQHF. CDR3 nucleotides: TGTGCCAGCAGTATTCGGGCTGCGGGCAATCAGCCCCAGCATTTT.

In its sample, this clonotype was seen a few times. This chain joins TRBV6-5 and TRBJ1-6; 10 nucleotides align to TRBD1. The CDR3 totals 15 residues. Germline loops: CDR1 MNHEY, CDR2 SVGAGI. V shed 2 bases and J 10 bases; nucleotides not matched to a gene: 5. The DNA for the CDR3 is TGTGCCAGCAGTTACCCCCGGGACAGGGGATCACCCCTCCACTTT. Translated: CASSYPRDRGSPLHF.

This clonotype was counted only a few times. The V call is TRBV2, the J call TRBJ1-3; D not certain. Germline assignment: CDR1 SNHLY and CDR2 FYNNEI. This CDR3 is 12 amino acids long. Trimming took 8 bases from V and 4 from J, leaving 9 bases between them. CDR3 amino acids: CASSSLGNTIYF. The CDR3 DNA is TGTGCCAGCTCGTCCCTCGGAAACACCATATATTTT.

This clonotype was seen only a few times. The chain combines TRBV27 with TRBJ2-7, with D uncertain. Germline loops: CDR1 MNHEY, CDR2 SMNVEV (reference sequence). V dropped 3 bases and J dropped 4 bases, with 10 bases sitting between them. The CDR3 has 13 amino acids. The CDR3 coding sequence is TGTGCCAGCAGTTTTGACGGCTTATACGAGCAGTACTTC. Translating gives CASSFDGLYEQYF.